This section outlines one T cell receptor beta chain sequence together with its context. Its binding antigen is unknown. No per-base quality is available; no much larger clone lies one base away. Separate from the approximately 700-subject first cohort, the validation cohort of 90 to 150 subjects was the group to which the donors belonged. This specimen belongs to a study of cytomegalovirus exposure and HLA in healthy donors listed by TCRdb under 2017. As for the study more broadly: According to a later analysis, the roughly 120 validation repertoires were produced on the same platform as the approximately 600 repertoires of the first cohort. The study was designed to test whether signatures of past pathogen exposure could be identified by cataloging public T cell receptors. A separate validation cohort of approximately 120 different subjects was used in addition to the 666-subject first cohort. To predict cytomegalovirus infection status, the study brought together high-throughput TCR immunosequencing, statistical association of individual TCRs with disease status, and machine learning. Study-wide findings and limitations: The classifier was reported to diagnose cytomegalovirus status with high specificity and sensitivity in both the original cohort and the validation cohort. In a later analysis, TCRs clustered in the first cohort were found to also tend to co-occur in the roughly 130 validation repertoires, with 85% to 95% of cluster scores above 0. The study listed 164 TCR beta chains as associated with cytomegalovirus. In vitro tests confirmed that a few of the cytomegalovirus-associated TCR beta chains recognize cytomegalovirus antigens. The authors suggested that the approach could potentially be extended to other disease states and immunological phenotypes. A later analysis had no HLA typing for the validation cohort, so co-occurrence there was scored across all 110 or so repertoires. Across donors, most TCR sequences were observed very rarely, whereas some public TCRs were present in many individuals.

The library was built by means of the immunoSEQ multiplex PCR assay. The original methods were these. A statistical classification framework was developed to diagnose cytomegalovirus status using the catalog of TCR beta chain sequences. TCRdb limited this immuneACCESS table to in-frame rearrangements with V and J called. A share of clones is missing; checked studies link under half to unresolved V genes, and the rest is unexplained. The DNA was the basis for D and trimming; V, J and clone size are from that table. The sample has around 240,000 clones on record, around 89% of them singletons. Around 0.34% of the sample is in the top ten clones. There are 16 amino acids in the CDR3, from cysteine to phenylalanine inclusive. The only DNA kept is the CDR3, 48 bases in frame from the first base. Cut back by 2 bases and 3 bases, the V and J ends lie 17 bases apart. CDR1 SGHNT and CDR2 YYREEE are derived from the germline V gene (reference sequence).

The clonotype was recovered from a woman in her late teens or twenties in good health and CMV-seronegative. The sequenced material came from PBMCs. The receptor chain draws on TRBV5-4 and TRBJ2-5; the D gene is perhaps TRBD2, on 5 matching bases. The DNA is as follows: TGTGCCAGCAGCTTTATCTTAGTGGGAGAAGAAGAGACCCAGTACTTC. This yields the protein CASSFILVGEEETQYF.